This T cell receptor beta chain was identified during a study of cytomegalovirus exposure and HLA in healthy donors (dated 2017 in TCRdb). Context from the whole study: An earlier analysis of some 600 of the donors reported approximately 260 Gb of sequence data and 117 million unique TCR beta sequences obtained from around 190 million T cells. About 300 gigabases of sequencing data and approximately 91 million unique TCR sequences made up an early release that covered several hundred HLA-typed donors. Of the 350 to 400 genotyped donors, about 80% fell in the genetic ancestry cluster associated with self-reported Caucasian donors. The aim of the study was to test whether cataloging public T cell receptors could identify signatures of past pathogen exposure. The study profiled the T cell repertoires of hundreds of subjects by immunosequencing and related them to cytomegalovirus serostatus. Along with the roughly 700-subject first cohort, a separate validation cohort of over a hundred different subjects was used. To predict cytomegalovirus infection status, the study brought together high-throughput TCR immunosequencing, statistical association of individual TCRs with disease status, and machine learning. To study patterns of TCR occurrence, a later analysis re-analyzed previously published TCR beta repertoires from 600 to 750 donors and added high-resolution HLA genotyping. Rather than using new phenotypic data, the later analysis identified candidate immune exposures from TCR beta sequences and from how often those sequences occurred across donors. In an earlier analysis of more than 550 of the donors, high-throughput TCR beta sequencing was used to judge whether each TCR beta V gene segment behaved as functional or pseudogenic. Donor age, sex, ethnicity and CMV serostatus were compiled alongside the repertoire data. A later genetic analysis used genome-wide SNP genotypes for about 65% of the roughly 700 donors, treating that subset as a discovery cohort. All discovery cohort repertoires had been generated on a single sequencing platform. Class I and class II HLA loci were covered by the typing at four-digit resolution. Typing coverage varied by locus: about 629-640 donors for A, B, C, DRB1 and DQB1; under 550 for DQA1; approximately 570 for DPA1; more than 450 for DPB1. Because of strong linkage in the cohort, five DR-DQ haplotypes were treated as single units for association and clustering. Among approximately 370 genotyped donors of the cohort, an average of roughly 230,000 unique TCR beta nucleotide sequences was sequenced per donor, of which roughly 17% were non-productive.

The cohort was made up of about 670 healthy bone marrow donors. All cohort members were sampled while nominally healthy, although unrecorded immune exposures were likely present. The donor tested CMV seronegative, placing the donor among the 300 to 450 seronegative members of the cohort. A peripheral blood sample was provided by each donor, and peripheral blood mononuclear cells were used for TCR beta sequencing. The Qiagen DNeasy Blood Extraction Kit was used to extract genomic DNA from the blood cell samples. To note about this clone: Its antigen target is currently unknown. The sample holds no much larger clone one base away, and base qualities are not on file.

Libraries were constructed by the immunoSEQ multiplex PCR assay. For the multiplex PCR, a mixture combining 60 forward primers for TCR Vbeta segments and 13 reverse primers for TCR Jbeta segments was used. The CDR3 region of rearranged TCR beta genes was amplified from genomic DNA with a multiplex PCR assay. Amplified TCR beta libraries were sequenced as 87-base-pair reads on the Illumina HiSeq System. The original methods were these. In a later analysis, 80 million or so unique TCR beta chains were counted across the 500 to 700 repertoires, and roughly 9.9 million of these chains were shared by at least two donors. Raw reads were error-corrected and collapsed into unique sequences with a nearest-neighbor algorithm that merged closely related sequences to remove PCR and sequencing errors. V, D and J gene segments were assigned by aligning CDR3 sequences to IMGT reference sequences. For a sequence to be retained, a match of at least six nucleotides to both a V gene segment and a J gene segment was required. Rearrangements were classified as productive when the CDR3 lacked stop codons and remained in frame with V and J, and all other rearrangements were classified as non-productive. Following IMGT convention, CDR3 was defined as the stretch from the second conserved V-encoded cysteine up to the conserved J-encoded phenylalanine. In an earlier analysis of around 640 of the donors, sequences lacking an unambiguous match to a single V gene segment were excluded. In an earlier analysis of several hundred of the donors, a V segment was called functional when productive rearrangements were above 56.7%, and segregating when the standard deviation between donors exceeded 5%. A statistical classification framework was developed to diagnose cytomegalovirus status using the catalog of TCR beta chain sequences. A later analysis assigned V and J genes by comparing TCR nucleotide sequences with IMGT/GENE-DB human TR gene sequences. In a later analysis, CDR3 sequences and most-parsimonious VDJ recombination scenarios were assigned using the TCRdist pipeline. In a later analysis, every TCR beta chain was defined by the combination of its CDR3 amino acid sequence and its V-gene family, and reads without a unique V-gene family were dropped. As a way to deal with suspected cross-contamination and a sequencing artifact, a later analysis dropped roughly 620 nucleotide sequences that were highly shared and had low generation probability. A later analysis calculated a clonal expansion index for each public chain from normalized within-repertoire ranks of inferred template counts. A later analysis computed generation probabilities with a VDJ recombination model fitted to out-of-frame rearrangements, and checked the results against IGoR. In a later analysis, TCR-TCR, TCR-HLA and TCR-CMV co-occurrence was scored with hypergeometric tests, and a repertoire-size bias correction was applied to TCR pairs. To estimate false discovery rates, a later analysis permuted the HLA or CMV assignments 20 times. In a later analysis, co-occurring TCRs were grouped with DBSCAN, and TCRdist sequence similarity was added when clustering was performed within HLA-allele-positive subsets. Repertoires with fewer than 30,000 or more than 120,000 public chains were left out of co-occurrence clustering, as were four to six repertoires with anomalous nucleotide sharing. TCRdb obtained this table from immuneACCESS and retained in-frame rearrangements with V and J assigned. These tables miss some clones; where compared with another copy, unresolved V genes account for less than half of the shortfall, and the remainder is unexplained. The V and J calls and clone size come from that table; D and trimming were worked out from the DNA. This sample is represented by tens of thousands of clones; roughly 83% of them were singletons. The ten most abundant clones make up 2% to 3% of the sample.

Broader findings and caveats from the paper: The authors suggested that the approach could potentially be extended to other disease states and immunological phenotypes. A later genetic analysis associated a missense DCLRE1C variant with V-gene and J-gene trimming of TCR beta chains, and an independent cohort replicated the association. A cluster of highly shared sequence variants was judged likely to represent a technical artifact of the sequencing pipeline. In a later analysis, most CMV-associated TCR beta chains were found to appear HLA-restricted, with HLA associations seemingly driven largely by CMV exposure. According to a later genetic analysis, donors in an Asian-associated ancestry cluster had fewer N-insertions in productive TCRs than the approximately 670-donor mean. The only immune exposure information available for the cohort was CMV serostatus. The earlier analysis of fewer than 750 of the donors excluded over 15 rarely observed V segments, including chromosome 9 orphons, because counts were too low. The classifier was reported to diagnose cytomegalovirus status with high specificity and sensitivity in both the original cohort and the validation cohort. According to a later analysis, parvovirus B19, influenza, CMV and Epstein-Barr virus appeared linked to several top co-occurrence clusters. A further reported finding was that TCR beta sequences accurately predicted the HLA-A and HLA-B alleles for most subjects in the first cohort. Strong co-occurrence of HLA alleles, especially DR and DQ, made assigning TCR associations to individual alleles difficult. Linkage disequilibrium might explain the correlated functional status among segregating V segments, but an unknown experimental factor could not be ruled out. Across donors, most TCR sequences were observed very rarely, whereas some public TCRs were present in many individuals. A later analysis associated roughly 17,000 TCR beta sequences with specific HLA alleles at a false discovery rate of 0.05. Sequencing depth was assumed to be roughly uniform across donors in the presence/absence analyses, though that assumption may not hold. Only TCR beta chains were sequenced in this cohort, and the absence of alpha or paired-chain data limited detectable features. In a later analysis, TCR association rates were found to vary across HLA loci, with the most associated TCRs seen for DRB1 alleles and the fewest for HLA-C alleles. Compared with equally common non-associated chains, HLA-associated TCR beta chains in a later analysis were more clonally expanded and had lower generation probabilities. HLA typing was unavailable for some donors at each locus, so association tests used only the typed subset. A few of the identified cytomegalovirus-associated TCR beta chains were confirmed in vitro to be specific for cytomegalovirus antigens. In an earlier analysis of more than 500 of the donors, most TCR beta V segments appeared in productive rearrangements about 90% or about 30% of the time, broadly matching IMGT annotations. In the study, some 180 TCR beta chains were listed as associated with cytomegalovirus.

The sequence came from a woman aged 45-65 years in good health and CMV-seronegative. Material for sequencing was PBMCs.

The nucleotide sequence is TGTGCCAGCAGCTTAGCAGGGGGCGACTATGGCTACACCTTC. It codes for CASSLAGGDYGYTF. Recombination connected TRBV7-6 to TRBJ1-2, and 7 junctional nucleotides match TRBD1. From the cysteine through the phenylalanine, the CDR3 covers 14 amino acids. The CDR3 DNA has 42 bases and is translated from base 1. CDR1 and CDR2 (SGHVS, FNYEAQ) derive from the germline V gene. Relative to germline, V is missing 0 bases and J is missing 3 bases, with 1 base of the junction outside any gene match.